This T cell receptor (beta chain) was documented in a study of T-cell memory formation after mild COVID-19 (dated by TCRdb to the early 2020s). At the level of the whole study: TCR sequence clusters from the two donors were largely donor specific. Longitudinal TCRalpha and TCRbeta repertoire sequencing tracked T-cell clones expanding and contracting after mild COVID-19 in a couple of donors. Two young, previously healthy adult volunteers made up the cohort, one male and one female. Broader findings and caveats from the paper: The second-wave clones that peaked on day 37 were not confirmed to be SARS-CoV-2 specific. Some responding clones were found in pre-infection memory, which suggests that pre-existing cross-reactive memory T cells took part in the SARS-CoV-2 response. Contracting CD4+ clones were located mainly in the CM and EM memory subsets, whereas CD8+ clones were found to be enriched in EMRA. Only a couple of mild cases were covered by the study, and larger cohorts that include severe cases with pre-infection samples were considered necessary. From day 15 to 85, contracting clones showed balanced CD4/CD8 phenotypes, whereas a second wave of clones that expanded from day 15 to 37 leaned towards CD4+.

On this clonotype itself: This receptor's antigen is unknown. No base qualities exist here, and no much larger clone lies one base off it.

The data were produced on an Illumina NovaSeq 6000. cDNA libraries for TCRalpha and TCRbeta were prepared by 5'RACE using constant-segment primers, with sample barcodes and unique molecular identifiers added. Trizol reagent was used to extract RNA from every sample. Library amplification was performed in two PCR steps, and a second sample barcode and Illumina TruSeq adapters were introduced in the second step. Libraries were sequenced on an Illumina NovaSeq with 2 x 150 bp paired-end reads. Concerning the study's data processing: The reads were demultiplexed and collapsed into UMI-guided consensus sequences using migec v1.2.7. Using mixcr v2.1.11, UMI consensuses were aligned to TRA and TRB V and J templates and then assembled into clonotypes. Expanded or contracted clonotypes were those called significant by both edgeR and NoisET, with noise models trained on biological replicates. edgeR calls used a false discovery rate-adjusted p below 0.01 and a log2 fold-change threshold of 1. As an exploratory analysis of dynamics, max-normalized trajectories of the 1000 most abundant clonotypes were examined with PCA combined with hierarchical clustering. Each responding clone was given a CD4 or CD8 phenotype based on the CD4+ and CD8+ repertoires, which had been sequenced separately. Using fastp trimming at Q25 and MiXCR clonotype assembly, TCRdb reanalyzed the public sequencing data and kept in-frame beta chains. A single entry per CDR3 protein holds the most common genes and DNA from its merged rows. None of the V and J calls come from the authors' own analysis; TCRdb made them. Counted in this sample were more than 80,000 distinct CDR3 sequences; about an eighth of them appeared once. Roughly 27% of the sample is taken by the ten largest.

V and J are trimmed by 6 bases and 7 bases, and the gene matches miss 6 bases of the junction. The CDR3, cysteine through phenylalanine, is 12 amino acids long. Just CDR3 DNA is preserved here, 36 bases in frame from base 1. Reading the germline V gene gives CDR1 SQVTM and CDR2 ANQGSEA. Ficoll-Paque density gradient centrifugation was used to isolate PBMCs. The sequence was obtained from an adult woman who had mild COVID-19 (a few samples of this study predate the infection). The sample titles of this study are shuffled in the database, so cell type and time point are left out; the donor was told from shared clones. The source material was PBMCs or a T cell subset sorted from them (not recorded which). The V and J segments used are TRBV29-1 and TRBJ2-7, and 10 junction bases match TRBD1. The nucleotide sequence is given as TGCAGCGTACTGACAGGGGGCTGGGAGCAGTACTTC. This yields the protein CSVLTGGWEQYF.